This T cell receptor beta chain was found in a study of shared clonotypes between healthy human individuals. The CDR3 covers 14 residues. CDR1 SGHRS and CDR2 YFSETQ come from the germline V gene. With 5 bases removed from V and 0 bases from J, the gap between germline ends came to 9 bases. Cells designated naive CD8 were CD45RO-negative and were positively selected for CCR7, with terminally differentiated effector memory CD45RA+ cells excluded. The repertoire was sequenced with immunoSEQ multiplex PCR; TCRdb's copy has only in-frame clones and lacks some. The sample consists of 2 million to 2.5 million clones, about 95% of them appearing once.

The sample consisted of naive CD8+ T cells sorted from blood. The V call is TRBV5-1, the J call TRBJ2-4; no clear D. The sequence came from a man between 18 and 35 years old in good health. CDR3 nucleotide sequence: TGCGCCAGCAGGGGGTACGGAGCCAAAAACATTCAGTACTTC. Its protein is CASRGYGAKNIQYF.